This T cell receptor (beta chain) was documented in a study of blood T cell repertoires in COVID-19. Original handling: Reference gene primer amplification gave estimated nucleated cell counts. Clones were sequenced by immunoSEQ multiplex PCR, and TCRdb holds only the in-frame ones, with some missing. Clone size and the V and J calls come from that table; the DNA yielded D and trimming. The sample consists of 150,000 or so clones, 84% of them appearing once. Only a few counts were recorded for this clone. Trimming shortened V by 3 bases and J by 7 bases, and 15 bases separated the two germline ends. The germline V gene encodes CDR1 SGHAT and CDR2 FQDESV (reference sequence). The CDR3 contains 15 residues.

The chain carries TRBV11-1 and TRBJ1-4; D call uncertain. Sequenced material: PBMCs or T cells enriched from blood (not recorded which). This TCR was recovered from a man aged 45-65 years who had recovered from COVID-19. The DNA of the CDR3 is TGTGCCAGCAGCTTCCGCGCAGAGGCTTCTGAAAAACTGTTTTTT. It encodes CASSFRAEASEKLFF.